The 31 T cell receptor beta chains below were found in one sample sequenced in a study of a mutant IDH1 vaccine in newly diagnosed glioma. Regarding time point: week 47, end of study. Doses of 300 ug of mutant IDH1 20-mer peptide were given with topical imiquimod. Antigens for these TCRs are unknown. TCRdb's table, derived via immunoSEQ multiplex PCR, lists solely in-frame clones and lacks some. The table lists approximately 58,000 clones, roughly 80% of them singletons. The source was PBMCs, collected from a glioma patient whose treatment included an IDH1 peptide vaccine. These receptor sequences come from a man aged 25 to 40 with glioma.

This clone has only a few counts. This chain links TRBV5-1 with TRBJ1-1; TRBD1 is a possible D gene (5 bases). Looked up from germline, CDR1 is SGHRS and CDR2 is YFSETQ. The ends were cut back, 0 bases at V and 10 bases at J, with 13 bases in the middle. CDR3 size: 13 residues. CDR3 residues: CASSLGGNKPAFF. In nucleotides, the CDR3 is TGCGCCAGCAGCTTGGGGGGCAATAAACCAGCTTTCTTT.

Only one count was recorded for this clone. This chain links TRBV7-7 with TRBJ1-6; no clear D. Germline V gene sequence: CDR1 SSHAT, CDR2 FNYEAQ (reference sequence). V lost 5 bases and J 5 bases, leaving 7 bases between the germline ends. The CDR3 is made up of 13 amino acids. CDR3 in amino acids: CASSRTDNSPLHF. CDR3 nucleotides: TGTGCCAGCAGCAGGACGGATAATTCACCCCTCCACTTT.

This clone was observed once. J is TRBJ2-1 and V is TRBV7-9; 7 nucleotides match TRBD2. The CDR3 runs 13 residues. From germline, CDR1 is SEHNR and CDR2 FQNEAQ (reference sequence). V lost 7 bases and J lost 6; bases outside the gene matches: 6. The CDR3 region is CASTPGLPNEQFF. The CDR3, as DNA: TGTGCCAGCACCCCGGGACTACCCAATGAGCAGTTCTTC.

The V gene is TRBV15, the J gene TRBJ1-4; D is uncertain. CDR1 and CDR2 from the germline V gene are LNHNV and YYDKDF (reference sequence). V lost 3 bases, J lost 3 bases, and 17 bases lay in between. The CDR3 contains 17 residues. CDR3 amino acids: CATSSMGYLVPNEKLFF. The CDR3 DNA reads TGTGCCACCAGCAGTATGGGGTACCTTGTCCCTAATGAAAAACTGTTTTTT. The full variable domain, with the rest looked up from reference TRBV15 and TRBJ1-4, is DAMVIQNPRYQVTQFGKPVTLSCSQTLNHNVMYWYQQKSSQAPKLLFHYYDKDFNNEADTPDNFQSRRPNTSFCFLDIRSPGLGDTAMYLCATSSMGYLVPNEKLFFGSGTQLSVL.

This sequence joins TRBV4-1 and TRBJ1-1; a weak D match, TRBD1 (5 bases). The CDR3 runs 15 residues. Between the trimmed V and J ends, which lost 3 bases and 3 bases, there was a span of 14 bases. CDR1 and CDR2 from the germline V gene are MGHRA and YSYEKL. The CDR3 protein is CASSHLRGEDTEAFF. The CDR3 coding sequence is TGCGCCAGCAGCCACCTACGGGGGGAGGACACTGAAGCTTTCTTT.

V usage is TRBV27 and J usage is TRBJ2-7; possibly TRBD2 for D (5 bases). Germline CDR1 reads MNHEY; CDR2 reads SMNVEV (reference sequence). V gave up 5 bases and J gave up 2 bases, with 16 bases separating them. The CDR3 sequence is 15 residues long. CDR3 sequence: CASSTEAREPYEQYF. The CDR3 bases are TGTGCCAGCAGTACCGAAGCTAGGGAGCCCTACGAGCAGTACTTC.

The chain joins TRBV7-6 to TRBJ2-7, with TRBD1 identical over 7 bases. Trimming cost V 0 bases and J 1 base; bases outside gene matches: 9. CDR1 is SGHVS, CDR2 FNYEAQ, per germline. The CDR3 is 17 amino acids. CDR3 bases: TGTGCCAGCAGCTTAGCGGGCGCCGGGACAGATTCCTACGAGCAGTACTTC. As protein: CASSLAGAGTDSYEQYF.

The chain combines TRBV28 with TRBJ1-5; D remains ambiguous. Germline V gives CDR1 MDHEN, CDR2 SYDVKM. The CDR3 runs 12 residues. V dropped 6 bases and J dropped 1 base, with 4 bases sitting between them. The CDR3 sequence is CASRVSNQPQHF. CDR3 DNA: TGTGCCAGCAGGGTGAGCAATCAGCCCCAGCATTTT.

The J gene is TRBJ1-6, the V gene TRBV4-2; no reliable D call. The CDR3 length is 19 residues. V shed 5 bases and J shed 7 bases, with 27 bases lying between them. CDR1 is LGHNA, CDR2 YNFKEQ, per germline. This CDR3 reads CASSSRTRPEGAVNSPLHF. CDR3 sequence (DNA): TGTGCCAGCAGCTCTCGCACCCGACCGGAGGGAGCAGTCAATTCACCCCTCCACTTT.

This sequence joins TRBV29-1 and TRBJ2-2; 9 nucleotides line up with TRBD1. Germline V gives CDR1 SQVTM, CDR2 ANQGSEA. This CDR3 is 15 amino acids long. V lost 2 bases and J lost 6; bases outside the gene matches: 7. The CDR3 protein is CSVETGQGAPGELFF. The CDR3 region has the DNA TGCAGCGTTGAAACGGGACAGGGAGCTCCCGGGGAGCTGTTTTTT.

The CDR3 nucleotides read TGTGCCAGCAGCTTGTTAGGGGGCGGGCAGCCCCAGCATTTT. Its translation is CASSLLGGGQPQHF. The chain carries TRBV5-5 and TRBJ1-5; 7 bases align to TRBD1. Germline V gene lookup returns CDR1 SGHKS and CDR2 YYEKEE (reference sequence). The CDR3 runs to 14 residues. Trimming removed 1 base from V and 7 bases from J; junction bases left unmatched: 5. Based on the CDR3 plus reference TRBV5-5 and TRBJ1-5, the full variable domain is DAGVTQSPTHLIKTRGQQVTLRCSPISGHKSVSWYQQVLGQGPQFIFQYYEKEERGRGNFPDRFSARQFPNYSSELNVNALLLGDSALYLCASSLLGGGQPQHFGDGTRLSIL.

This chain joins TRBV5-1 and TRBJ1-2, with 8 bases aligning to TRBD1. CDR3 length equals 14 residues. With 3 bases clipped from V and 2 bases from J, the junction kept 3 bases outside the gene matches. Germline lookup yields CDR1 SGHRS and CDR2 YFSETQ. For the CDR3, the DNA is TGCGCCAGCAGCTCCGGACAGGGAAACTATGGCTACACCTTC. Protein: CASSSGQGNYGYTF.

Here the CDR3 DNA reads TGTGCCAGCAGCACGGACAGGGGGCGACGCTCCTACAATGAGCAGTTCTTC. It specifies CASSTDRGRRSYNEQFF. The chain has TRBV27 and TRBJ2-1; 11 nucleotides match TRBD1. V gave up 6 bases and J gave up 0 bases; unmatched junction bases: 7. This CDR3 contains 17 residues. The germline gives CDR1 MNHEY, CDR2 SMNVEV (reference sequence).

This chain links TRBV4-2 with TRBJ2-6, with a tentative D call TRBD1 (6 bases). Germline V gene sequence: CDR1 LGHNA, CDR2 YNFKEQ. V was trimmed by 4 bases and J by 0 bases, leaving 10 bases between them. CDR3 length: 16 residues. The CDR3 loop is CASSPGTNSGANVLTF. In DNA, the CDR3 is TGTGCCAGCAGCCCCGGGACAAACTCTGGGGCCAACGTCCTGACTTTC.

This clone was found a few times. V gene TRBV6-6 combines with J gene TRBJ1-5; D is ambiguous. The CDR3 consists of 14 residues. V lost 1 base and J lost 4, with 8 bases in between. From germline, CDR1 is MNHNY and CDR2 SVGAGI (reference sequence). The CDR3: CASSYLQPNQPQHF. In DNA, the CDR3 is TGTGCCAGCAGTTACTTACAGCCAAATCAGCCCCAGCATTTT.

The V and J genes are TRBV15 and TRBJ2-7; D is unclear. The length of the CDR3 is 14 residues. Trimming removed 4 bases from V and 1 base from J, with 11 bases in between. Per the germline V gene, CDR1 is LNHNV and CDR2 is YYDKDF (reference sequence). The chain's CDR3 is CATSTTVGSYEQYF. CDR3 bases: TGTGCCACCAGCACAACGGTAGGGTCCTACGAGCAGTACTTC.

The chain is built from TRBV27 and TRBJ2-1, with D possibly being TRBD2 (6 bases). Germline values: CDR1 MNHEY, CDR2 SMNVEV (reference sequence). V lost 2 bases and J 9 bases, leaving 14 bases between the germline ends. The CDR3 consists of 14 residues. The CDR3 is CASSLRPAGGEQFF. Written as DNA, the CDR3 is TGTGCCAGCAGTTTAAGGCCTGCCGGGGGTGAGCAGTTCTTC.

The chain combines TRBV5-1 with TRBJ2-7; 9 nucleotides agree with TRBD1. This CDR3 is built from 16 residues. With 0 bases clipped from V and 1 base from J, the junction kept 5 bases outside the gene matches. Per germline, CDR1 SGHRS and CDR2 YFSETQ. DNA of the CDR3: TGCGCCAGCAGCTTGGCCGACAGGGGGTCTTCCTACGAGCAGTACTTC. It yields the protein CASSLADRGSSYEQYF.

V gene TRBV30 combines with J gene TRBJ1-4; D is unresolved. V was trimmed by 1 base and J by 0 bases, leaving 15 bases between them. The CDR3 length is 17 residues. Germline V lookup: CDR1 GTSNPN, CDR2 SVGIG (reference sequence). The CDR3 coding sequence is TGTGCCTGGAGTGGAGATGGCCCCTTTGCAACTAATGAAAAACTGTTTTTT. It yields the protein CAWSGDGPFATNEKLFF.

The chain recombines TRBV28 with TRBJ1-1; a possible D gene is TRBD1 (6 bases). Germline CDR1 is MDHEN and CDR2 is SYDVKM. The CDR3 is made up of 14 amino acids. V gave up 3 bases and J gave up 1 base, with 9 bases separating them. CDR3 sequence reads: CASSLGAGNTEAFF. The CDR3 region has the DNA TGTGCCAGCAGTTTGGGGGCAGGGAACACTGAAGCTTTCTTT. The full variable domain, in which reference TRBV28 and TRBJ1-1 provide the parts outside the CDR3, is DVKVTQSSRYLVKRTGEKVFLECVQDMDHENMFWYRQDPGLGLRLIYFSYDVKMKEKGDIPEGYSVSREKKERFSLILESASTNQTSMYLCASSLGAGNTEAFFGQGTRLTVV.

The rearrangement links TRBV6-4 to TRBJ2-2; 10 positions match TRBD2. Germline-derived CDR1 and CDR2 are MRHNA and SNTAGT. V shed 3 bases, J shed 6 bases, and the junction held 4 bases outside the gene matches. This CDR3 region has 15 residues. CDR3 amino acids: CASSESSGGAGELFF. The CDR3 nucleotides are TGTGCCAGCAGTGAATCTAGCGGGGGTGCCGGGGAGCTGTTTTTT.

CDR3 protein: CAISEGPTYTQQYF. DNA for the CDR3: TGTGCCATCAGTGAAGGGCCCACCTACACTCAGCAGTATTTT. J is TRBJ2-3 and V is TRBV10-3; no clear D. The CDR3 covers 14 residues. Trimming took off 3 bases at V and 11 bases at J, with 18 bases between the two ends. The V gene's germline CDR1 is ENHRY and CDR2 SYGVKD.

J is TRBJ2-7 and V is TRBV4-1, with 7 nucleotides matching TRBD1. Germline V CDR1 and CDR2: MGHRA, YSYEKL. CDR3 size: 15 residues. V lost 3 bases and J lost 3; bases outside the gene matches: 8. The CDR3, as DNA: TGCGCCAGCAGCCACTTGGGACAGACGAACTACGAGCAGTACTTC. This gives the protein CASSHLGQTNYEQYF.

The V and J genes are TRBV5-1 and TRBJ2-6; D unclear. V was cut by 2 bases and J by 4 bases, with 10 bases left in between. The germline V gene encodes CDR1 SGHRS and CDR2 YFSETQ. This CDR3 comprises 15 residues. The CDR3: CASSFTLAGANVLTF. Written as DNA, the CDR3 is TGCGCCAGCAGCTTTACATTAGCCGGGGCCAACGTCCTGACTTTC.

The CDR3 protein is CASSPGQGYSYNSPLHF. CDR3 DNA: TGTGCCAGCAGTCCAGGACAGGGTTATTCCTATAATTCACCCCTCCACTTT. The chain joins TRBV27 to TRBJ1-6; TRBD1 agrees at 8 bases. Germline V CDR1 and CDR2: MNHEY, SMNVEV (reference sequence). With 5 bases clipped from V and 1 base from J, the junction kept 7 bases outside the gene matches. CDR3 length equals 17 residues.

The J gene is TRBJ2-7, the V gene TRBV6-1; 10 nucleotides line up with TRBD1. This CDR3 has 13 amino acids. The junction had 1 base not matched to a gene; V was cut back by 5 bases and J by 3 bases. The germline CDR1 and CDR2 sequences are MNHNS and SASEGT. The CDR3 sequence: CASSRDRGYEQYF. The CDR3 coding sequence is TGTGCCAGCAGTAGGGACAGGGGCTACGAGCAGTACTTC.

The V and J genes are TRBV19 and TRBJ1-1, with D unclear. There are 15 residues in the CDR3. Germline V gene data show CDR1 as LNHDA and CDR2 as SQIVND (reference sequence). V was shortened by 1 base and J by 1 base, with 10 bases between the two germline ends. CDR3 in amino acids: CASSIGGWGNTEAFF. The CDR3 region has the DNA TGTGCCAGTAGTATAGGGGGTTGGGGGAACACTGAAGCTTTCTTT.

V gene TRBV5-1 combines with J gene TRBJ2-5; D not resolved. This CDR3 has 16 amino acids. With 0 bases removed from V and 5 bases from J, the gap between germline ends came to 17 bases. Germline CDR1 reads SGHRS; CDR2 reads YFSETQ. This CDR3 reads CASSLANHLFRETQYF. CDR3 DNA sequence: TGCGCCAGCAGCTTGGCCAACCATCTTTTTAGGGAGACCCAGTACTTC. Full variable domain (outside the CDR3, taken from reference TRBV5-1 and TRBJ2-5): KAGVTQTPRYLIKTRGQQVTLSCSPISGHRSVSWYQQTPGQGLQFLFEYFSETQRNKGNFPGRFSGRQFSNSRSEMNVSTLELGDSALYLCASSLANHLFRETQYFGPGTRLLVL.

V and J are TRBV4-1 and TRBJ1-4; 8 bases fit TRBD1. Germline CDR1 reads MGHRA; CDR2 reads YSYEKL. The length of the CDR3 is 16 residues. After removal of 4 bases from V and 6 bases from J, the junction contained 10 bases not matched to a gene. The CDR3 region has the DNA TGCGCCAGCAGCCGAGGGGACAGGACTTTGGATGAAAAACTGTTTTTT. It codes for CASSRGDRTLDEKLFF.

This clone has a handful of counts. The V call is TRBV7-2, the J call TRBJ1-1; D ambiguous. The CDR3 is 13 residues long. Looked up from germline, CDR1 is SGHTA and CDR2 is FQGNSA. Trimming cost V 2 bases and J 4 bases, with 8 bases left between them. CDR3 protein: CASSLSGVTEAFF. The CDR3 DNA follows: TGTGCCAGCAGCTTATCAGGAGTCACTGAAGCTTTCTTT.

The DNA for the CDR3 is TGTGCCAGCAGTGGCTCCGACAGGGAAGAGACCCAGTACTTC. It yields the protein CASSGSDREETQYF. J is TRBJ2-5 and V is TRBV25-1; 7 nucleotides line up with TRBD1. V trimming: 4 bases; J trimming: 3 bases; junction bases outside the gene matches: 5. The CDR3 runs to 14 residues. Germline V lookup: CDR1 MGHDK, CDR2 SYGVNS.